A single sample is the source of the 2 T cell receptor beta chains below, sequenced in a study of PD-1 blockade in classical Hodgkin lymphoma. Each and every patient relapsed after autologous stem cell transplantation, and patients got differing brentuximab vedotin exposure. Sequencing used immunoSEQ multiplex PCR; TCRdb keeps in-frame clones, though not all of them. The data hold 5,500 to 7,000 clones, with about 72% observed a single time. Sample: peripheral blood mononuclear cells (PBMCs), taken at baseline. The source of these receptors is a human donor with classical Hodgkin lymphoma.

The rearrangement joins TRBV7-9 to TRBJ2-1; 8 nucleotides match TRBD2. V gave up 5 bases and J gave up 12 bases; unmatched junction bases: 9. CDR1 is SEHNR and CDR2 is FQNEAQ in the germline V gene (reference sequence). The CDR3 runs to 13 residues. This chain's CDR3 is CASSHAAGGAQFF. DNA of the CDR3: TGTGCCAGCAGCCATGCCGCGGGGGGCGCGCAGTTCTTC.

This chain joins TRBV19 and TRBJ1-4; D not resolved. This CDR3 is 14 amino acids long. The V end was cut by 5 bases, the J end by 3 bases, with 10 bases between. Germline values: CDR1 LNHDA, CDR2 SQIVND (reference sequence). This CDR3 is CASSFSMSNEKLFF. The DNA of the CDR3 is TGTGCCAGTAGTTTTTCCATGTCTAATGAAAAACTGTTTTTT.